These 9 T cell receptor beta chains originate from one sample sequenced in a study of shared clonotypes between healthy human individuals. The data were produced by immunoSEQ multiplex PCR, yet TCRdb's version contains in-frame clones alone and is incomplete. The sample contains some 2 million clones, about 95% of which appear only once. As defined, naive CD8 cells were CD45RO-negative and positively selected for CCR7, with terminally differentiated effector memory CD45RA+ cells excluded. Sequenced: naive CD8+ T cells sorted from blood. The receptors originated from a man between 18 and 29 years old in good health.

This clone was seen a few times. This chain connects TRBV9 to TRBJ1-5; D remains ambiguous. This CDR3 region has 18 residues. Per the germline V gene, CDR1 is SGDLS and CDR2 is YYNGEE. The germline V and J ends were trimmed by 4 bases and 5 bases, with 25 bases remaining between them. The CDR3 sequence: CASSPGLSVWDGDQPQHF. The CDR3 DNA sequence: TGTGCCAGCAGCCCTGGCCTTTCTGTGTGGGATGGGGATCAGCCCCAGCATTTT.

This clone came up once. At the DNA level, this CDR3 is encoded by other sequences in the same sample as well. The J gene is TRBJ2-7, the V gene TRBV27, with a weak D call TRBD2 (6 bases). The CDR3 is 14 amino acids. Trimming pared 3 bases from V and 1 base from J, leaving 10 bases between. CDR1 and CDR2 (germline): MNHEY, SMNVEV (reference sequence). The CDR3 DNA sequence: TGTGCCAGCAGTTTTGGAGGGAATTCCTACGAGCAGTACTTC. This sequence encodes CASSFGGNSYEQYF.

DNA for the CDR3: TGTGCCAGCAGCGTAGGTGGGGTCGGGCACGAGCAGTACTTC. Protein product: CASSVGGVGHEQYF. This chain joins TRBV9 and TRBJ2-7, with no clear D. There are 14 residues in the CDR3. Germline V lookup: CDR1 SGDLS, CDR2 YYNGEE. Trimming removed 0 bases from V and 5 bases from J, with 12 bases in between.

Turning to this clone: Within the sample, other DNA sequences also encode this same CDR3. The genes are TRBV27 and TRBJ2-3; D unresolved. CDR3 size: 12 residues. The germline gives CDR1 MNHEY, CDR2 SMNVEV (reference sequence). V lost 0 bases and J 4 bases, leaving 2 bases between the germline ends. This CDR3 reads CASSLSADTQYF. The CDR3 coding sequence is TGTGCCAGCAGTTTATCCGCAGATACGCAGTATTTT.

In the case of this clone: The same CDR3 arises from other DNA sequences in this sample as well. The V and J genes are TRBV9 and TRBJ2-3; D is unresolved. Per germline, CDR1 SGDLS and CDR2 YYNGEE. This CDR3 has 12 residues. Trimming removed 4 bases from V and 4 bases from J, with 7 bases in between. The CDR3 region has the DNA TGTGCCAGCAGCCCCTCGGCAGATACGCAGTATTTT. Translated, it gives CASSPSADTQYF.

CDR3 sequence reads: CASSPYRGHDEKLFF. DNA of the CDR3: TGTGCCAGCAGTCCATACAGGGGACACGATGAAAAACTGTTTTTT. The chain has TRBV28 and TRBJ1-4; TRBD1 matches at 7 bases. This CDR3 is built from 15 residues. V lost 5 bases and J lost 6; bases outside the gene matches: 9. The germline CDR1 and CDR2 sequences are MDHEN and SYDVKM.

The rearrangement joins TRBV27 to TRBJ2-7, with TRBD2 identical over 8 bases. With V trimmed by 5 bases and J by 4 bases, 4 bases remained unmatched. The CDR3 is 13 residues long. CDR1 and CDR2 from the germline V gene are MNHEY and SMNVEV (reference sequence). CDR3 DNA: TGTGCCAGCAGTGAGGCGGGGGGATACGAGCAGTACTTC. This sequence encodes CASSEAGGYEQYF.

The genes are TRBV27 and TRBJ2-3; no firm D call. Germline CDR1 and CDR2: MNHEY and SMNVEV (reference sequence). The V and J ends lost 4 bases and 6 bases respectively, with 14 bases between them. This CDR3 is built from 14 residues. CDR3 sequence (DNA): TGTGCCAGCAGTTCGGACCTTACACCGGATACGCAGTATTTT. This sequence encodes CASSSDLTPDTQYF.

The chain recombines TRBV7-8 with TRBJ2-7; 7 bases map to TRBD2. This CDR3 comprises 13 residues. The ends lost 5 bases at V and 10 bases at J; junction bases unmatched: 11. Germline CDR1 is SGHVS and CDR2 is FQNEAQ. CDR3 coding DNA: TGTGCCAGCAGCCCGGGGGGAAGCTGGGATCAGTACTTC. Residues: CASSPGGSWDQYF.